Included here is one TCR beta chain sequence, with context. In germline, CDR1 is SGHVS, CDR2 FQNEAQ. The CDR3 is made up of 15 amino acids. Trimming took 5 bases from V and 2 from J, leaving 16 bases between them. In the source study's methods: Amplification of reference gene primers was used by the study to estimate nucleated cell counts. The data were produced by immunoSEQ multiplex PCR, yet TCRdb's version contains in-frame clones alone and is incomplete. Clonal size and the V and J genes are those of that table, whereas D and trimming came from the DNA. Among about 430,000 clones listed, 80% to 90% were seen once. Recruited during active infection, patients (from Seattle) were subsequently followed longitudinally. The sample is drawn from a study of blood T cell repertoires in COVID-19. Background on the study: Specimens from acute and convalescent COVID-19 originated in the United States, Italy and Spain. PBMCs, B-cell-depleted T cells, or T cells provided the cDNA or gDNA that made up the material.

The receptor was isolated from a man aged 18 to 29 with COVID-19, enrolled during active disease. Specimen: peripheral blood. The gene calls are TRBV7-8 and TRBJ2-7; tentatively, D is TRBD1 (7 bases). This chain's CDR3 is CASSPRGTVPYEQYF. Written as DNA, the CDR3 is TGTGCCAGCAGCCCTCGCGGGACAGTTCCCTACGAGCAGTACTTC.